This TCR beta chain was profiled in a study of glioma-infiltrating T cells. This CDR3 region has 12 residues. CDR1 is KGHSH, CDR2 LQKENI, per germline. Trimming shortened V by 3 bases and J by 12 bases, and 14 bases separated the two germline ends. There are many counts of this clonotype. TCR alpha and beta CDR3 regions were amplified from RNA using iRepertoire nested multiplex PCR. Each CDR3 protein gets one entry after TCRdb re-called the multiplex PCR reads with MiXCR. The sample has roughly 200,000 distinct CDR3 sequences, around 32% seen once; the top ten hold over 20%. Input material: glioma tissue, nonneoplastic brain tissue, or PBMCs (not recorded which). The clonotype originates from a human donor with low-grade glioma or glioblastoma, undergoing nonglioma brain surgery, or in good health (not recorded which). The chain employs TRBV18 and TRBJ1-1, with D possibly matching TRBD1 (6 bases). This chain's CDR3 is CASSPGQLVTFF. The CDR3 coding sequence is TGTGCCAGCTCACCCGGACAGCTGGTGACTTTCTTT.